This T cell receptor beta chain was documented in a study of metastatic and nonmetastatic thyroid tumors. Germline assignment: CDR1 KGHSH and CDR2 LQKENI. This CDR3 is built from 14 residues. Deletions cut 5 bases from V and 1 base from J, with 9 bases between. This clone was found many times. TCRdb re-analyzed the PCR reads using MiXCR. The sample has approximately 17,000 clones; approximately 16% are singletons. Patients were all untreated before their thyroid surgery. The TCR originated in a male donor with papillary thyroid cancer or a benign thyroid nodule (not recorded which). Some clones in this sample may be carry-over from other donors' samples. The V gene is TRBV18, the J gene TRBJ1-3; D gene unclear. Material: blood. In DNA form, the CDR3 reads TGTGCCAGCTCATCGGCCTCATCTGGAAACACCATATATTTT. It codes for CASSSASSGNTIYF.